Below are 11 T cell receptor beta chains sequenced from a single sample in a study of vaccination and CD4 T cells after COVID-19. Noted treatment: roughly ten-day PBMC culture with coronavirus spike peptide pools or control peptides (ViraFEST assay). No antigens are known for them. Once obtained from cultured CD4+ T cells, the DNA was sequenced using the Oncomine TCR Beta short-read assay. Each CDR3 protein gets one entry after TCRdb re-called the PCR reads with MiXCR. Among under 25,000 distinct CDR3 sequences listed, about 40% were seen once. Input material: CD4+ T cells from blood, cultured in vitro. These receptors were obtained from a human donor who had recovered from COVID-19.

The chain couples TRBV7-9 to TRBJ2-5; tentative D call: TRBD2 (5 bases). The CDR3 is 16 residues long. Trimming left V 6 bases short and J 4 bases short, with 21 bases between. CDR1 and CDR2 from the germline V gene are SEHNR and FQNEAQ (reference sequence). The CDR3 sequence: CASRPLADSRGETQYF. The CDR3 coding sequence is TGTGCCAGCAGACCCCTAGCCGACTCTAGAGGAGAGACCCAGTACTTC.

The chain recombines TRBV27 with TRBJ2-2; TRBD1 matches at 8 bases. J was trimmed by 2 bases and V by 5 bases; bases with no gene match: 10. The CDR3 is 17 residues long. Germline CDR1 reads MNHEY; CDR2 reads SMNVEV (reference sequence). CDR3 in DNA: TGTGCCAGCAGTGGCTCCAGGGGGCGCGGTAACACCGGGGAGCTGTTTTTT. Encoded protein: CASSGSRGRGNTGELFF.

The CDR3 DNA sequence: TGTGCCATCAGTGAGAGGGCGACTAGCGGGGCAGATACGCAGTATTTT. Translation: CAISERATSGADTQYF. This chain connects TRBV10-3 to TRBJ2-3; TRBD2 matches 11 bases. V lost 2 bases, J lost 4 bases, and 5 bases stayed unmatched. The length of the CDR3 is 16 residues. Germline CDR1 and CDR2: ENHRY and SYGVKD.

The chain employs TRBV6-1 and TRBJ1-1, with a possible D match to TRBD1 (6 bases). Germline CDR1 and CDR2: MNHNS and SASEGT. This CDR3 has 14 amino acids. V was trimmed by 8 bases and J by 2 bases, leaving 15 bases between them. The CDR3 region is CASSSRQENTEAFF. As DNA, the CDR3 is TGTGCCAGCTCCTCGAGACAGGAAAACACTGAAGCTTTCTTT.

In this sample, this clonotype turned up a few times. This chain joins TRBV7-2 and TRBJ1-1; D is possibly TRBD1 (5 bases). Deletions cut 0 bases from V and 4 bases from J, with 12 bases between. Germline-derived CDR1 and CDR2 are SGHTA and FQGNSA. The CDR3 is 15 amino acids. The CDR3 here is CASSLARGWVTEAFF. CDR3 bases: TGTGCCAGCAGCTTAGCTAGGGGATGGGTCACTGAAGCTTTCTTT.

This rearrangement joins TRBV12-3 or TRBV12-4 to TRBJ1-2, with no clear D. Trimming shortened V by 2 bases and J by 2 bases, and 6 bases separated the two germline ends. This CDR3 region has 13 residues. CDR3 in DNA: TGTGCCAGCAGTTTATCGAACAACTATGGCTACACCTTC. Its protein product is CASSLSNNYGYTF.

This clonotype has only a few counts. V is TRBV21-1 and J is TRBJ2-7. TRBV21-1 is annotated as a pseudogene. CDR3 length equals 15 residues. The CDR3 coding sequence is TGTGCCAGCAGCAAAGCTCACCAAACCCTATACGAGCAGTACTTC. It specifies CASSKAHQTLYEQYF.

This chain joins TRBV4-2 and TRBJ1-2, with 10 bases fitting TRBD1. Germline CDR1 LGHNA, CDR2 YNFKEQ. V was pared by 0 bases and J by 8 bases, with 12 bases of the junction left unmatched. The CDR3 is 17 amino acids. CDR3: CASSQDPTGGSSWGYTF. The CDR3 DNA sequence: TGTGCCAGCAGCCAAGATCCGACAGGGGGCTCGTCTTGGGGCTACACCTTC.

The genes are TRBV24-1 and TRBJ2-1; TRBD2 matches at 7 bases. The CDR3 is 16 residues long. V shed 3 bases, J shed 5 bases, and the junction held 9 bases outside the gene matches. Germline CDR1 KGHDR, CDR2 SFDVKD. The CDR3 spells CATSDNPGLTNNEQFF. In DNA form, the CDR3 reads TGTGCCACCAGTGATAACCCGGGACTAACTAACAATGAGCAGTTCTTC.

Points on this clonotype: A junction boundary mismatches the germline segment, possibly from a read error. The chain couples TRBV7-2 to TRBJ1-2; D is perhaps TRBD1 (5 bases). This CDR3 contains 14 residues. CDR1 and CDR2 from the germline V gene are SGHTA and FQGNSA. The CDR3 region has the DNA TGTGCCAGCAGCTTAGACAGGACCTACTATGGCCACACCTTC. Its translation: CASSLDRTYYGHTF.

The rearrangement links TRBV19 to TRBJ2-5; 8 bases agree with TRBD2. This CDR3 is built from 14 residues. CDR1 is LNHDA and CDR2 is SQIVND in the germline V gene (reference sequence). V trimming: 5 bases; J trimming: 1 base; junction bases outside the gene matches: 3. The CDR3 region has the DNA TGTGCCAGTAGTGCGGGGGGCCTCCAAGAGACCCAGTACTTC. Its protein is CASSAGGLQETQYF.